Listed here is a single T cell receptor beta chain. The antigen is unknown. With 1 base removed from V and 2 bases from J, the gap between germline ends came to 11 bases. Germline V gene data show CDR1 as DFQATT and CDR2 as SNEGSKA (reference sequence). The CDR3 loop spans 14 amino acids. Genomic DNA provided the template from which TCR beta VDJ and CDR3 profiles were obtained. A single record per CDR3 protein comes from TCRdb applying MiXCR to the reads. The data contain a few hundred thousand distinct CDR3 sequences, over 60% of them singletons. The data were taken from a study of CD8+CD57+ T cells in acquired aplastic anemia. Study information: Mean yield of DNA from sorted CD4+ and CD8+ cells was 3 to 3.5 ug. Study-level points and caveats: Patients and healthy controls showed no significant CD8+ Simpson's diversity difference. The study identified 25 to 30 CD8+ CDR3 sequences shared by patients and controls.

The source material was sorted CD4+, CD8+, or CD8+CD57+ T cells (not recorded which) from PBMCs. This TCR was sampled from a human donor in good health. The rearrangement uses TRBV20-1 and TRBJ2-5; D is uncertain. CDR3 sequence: CSARALIWQETQYF. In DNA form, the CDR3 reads TGCAGTGCTAGAGCTCTGATTTGGCAAGAGACCCAGTACTTC.